The next 5 T cell receptor beta chains were all read from a single sample in a study of OX40 agonist ivuxolimab in advanced cancers. Measured with immunoSEQ multiplex PCR; TCRdb has only the in-frame clones, and not every one. The data contain 55,000 to 70,000 clones, 65% to 85% of them singletons. This specimen consisted of CD4+ or CD8+ T cells sorted from blood, obtained in a trial of the OX40 agonist ivuxolimab. These receptors all stem from an adult with an advanced solid tumor such as melanoma, head and neck, liver or kidney cancer.

Only a few counts were recorded for this clone. This chain uses TRBV2 with TRBJ2-4; tentatively, D is TRBD1 or TRBD2 (6 bases each). There are 14 residues in the CDR3. V dropped 8 bases and J dropped 6 bases, with 17 bases sitting between them. Germline V gene lookup returns CDR1 SNHLY and CDR2 FYNNEI. DNA for the CDR3: TGTGCCAGCTACTTGCGGGAAGGGGGAAACATTCAGTACTTC. Its protein product is CASYLREGGNIQYF.

V usage is TRBV6-4 and J usage is TRBJ2-5; the match to TRBD2 covers 8 bases. CDR3 length equals 16 residues. Germline CDR1 reads MRHNA; CDR2 reads SNTAGT. Unmatched junction bases numbered 6, after V lost 1 base and J lost 2 bases. Here the CDR3 DNA reads TGTGCCAGCAGTGACTGCGGGGGCGGGAGGCAAGAGACCCAGTACTTC. Protein product: CASSDCGGGRQETQYF.

The rearrangement uses TRBV10-3 and TRBJ2-1, with 13 positions matching TRBD2. V dropped 6 bases and J dropped 0; count of bases not matched to a gene: 11. The CDR3 is made up of 19 amino acids. Per the germline V gene, CDR1 is ENHRY and CDR2 is SYGVKD. Here the CDR3 DNA reads TGTGCCATCAGCCCAACCGGGACTAGCGGGGCGAGCTCCTACAATGAGCAGTTCTTC. This translates into CAISPTGTSGASSYNEQFF.

The rearrangement joins TRBV29-1 to TRBJ2-7; 12 bases align to TRBD1. J was trimmed by 7 bases and V by 5 bases; bases with no gene match: 12. This CDR3 spans 15 amino acids. Germline V lookup: CDR1 SQVTM, CDR2 ANQGSEA. In DNA, the CDR3 is TGCAGCGTTTTTACTCCGGGACAGGGGGCTGGGGAGCAGTACTTC. Encoded protein: CSVFTPGQGAGEQYF.

The chain carries TRBV28 and TRBJ2-7, with a possible D match to TRBD2 (6 bases). Germline CDR1 and CDR2: MDHEN and SYDVKM. V was trimmed by 3 bases and J by 2 bases, leaving 11 bases between them. CDR3 length equals 14 residues. The CDR3 region is CASSLGGKTYEQYF. As DNA, the CDR3 is TGTGCCAGCAGTTTGGGCGGGAAGACCTACGAGCAGTACTTC.